These 6 T cell receptor beta chains were all obtained from the same sample, sequenced in a study of T-cell reconstitution after alpha-beta-depleted transplantation in children. TCRbeta library construction was performed incorporating unique molecular identifiers. From the PCR reads, TCRdb called clonotypes with MiXCR, one entry per CDR3 protein. Of hundreds of thousands of distinct CDR3 sequences in the sample, roughly 17% are singletons; the top ten hold under 1.2%. Sequenced here: PBMCs from the stem cell graft donor, sampled from the stem cell graft. All receptors come from a human donor who donated a stem cell graft to a child with acute myeloid leukemia.

This clonotype appeared many times. The genes are TRBV20-1 and TRBJ2-7, with D possibly being TRBD2 (6 bases). Germline V lookup: CDR1 DFQATT, CDR2 SNEGSKA (reference sequence). CDR3 length: 13 amino acids. Trimming stripped 5 bases from V and 9 bases from J, with 20 bases between. The CDR3 DNA reads TGCAGTGCTGCTCCCGCGGGGTCGGTGGGGCAGTACTTC. Protein product: CSAAPAGSVGQYF.

As to this clonotype: The junction does not match germline at one end; this may be a read error. The J gene is TRBJ2-3, the V gene TRBV20-1; TRBD2 agrees at 9 bases. Germline V gives CDR1 DFQATT, CDR2 SNEGSKA (reference sequence). CDR3 length: 17 residues. Here the CDR3 DNA reads TGCTGTGCTAGCGGGGACCCTTCCGAGGGGAACACAGATACGCAGTATTTT. Residues: CCASGDPSEGNTDTQYF.

The chain joins TRBV12-3 or TRBV12-4 to TRBJ2-3; TRBD1 aligns across 9 bases. There are 20 residues in the CDR3. With 5 bases clipped from V and 2 bases from J, the junction kept 20 bases outside the gene matches. CDR3 protein: CASSKPGQGLIGGVTDTQYF. CDR3 bases: TGTGCCAGCAGTAAACCGGGACAGGGCTTAATAGGGGGGGTCACAGATACGCAGTATTTT.

This clonotype has a handful of counts. This chain joins TRBV7-9 and TRBJ2-7; D possibly uses TRBD1 or TRBD2 (5 bases each). The CDR3 contains 14 residues. CDR1 SEHNR and CDR2 FQNEAQ come from the germline V gene (reference sequence). Trimming pared 2 bases from V and 6 bases from J, leaving 14 bases between. The chain's CDR3 is CASSLPGTVSEQYV. As DNA, the CDR3 is TGTGCCAGCAGCTTACCCGGGACCGTCAGCGAGCAGTACGTC.

This clonotype was recorded many times. The chain joins TRBV20-1 to TRBJ2-3, with a weak D call TRBD2 (7 bases). CDR3 length equals 14 residues. V was clipped by 6 bases and J by 4 bases, with 17 bases between them. Germline CDR1 is DFQATT and CDR2 is SNEGSKA (reference sequence). The CDR3 sequence is CSALRSGGSDTQYF. CDR3 DNA sequence: TGCAGTGCCCTCCGGTCGGGGGGCTCAGATACGCAGTATTTT.

This clonotype was found many times. This sequence joins TRBV5-1 and TRBJ1-5, with 9 bases aligning to TRBD1. V dropped 0 bases and J dropped 3; count of bases not matched to a gene: 7. From germline, CDR1 is SGHRS and CDR2 YFSETQ. The CDR3 length is 17 residues. The CDR3 bases are TGCGCCAGCAGCTTGGTCGTGACAGGGGGTAACAATCAGCCCCAGCATTTT. This encodes CASSLVVTGGNNQPQHF.